This TCR gamma chain originates from a study of Vδ1+ human thymocytes. V lost 4 bases and J lost 6; bases outside the gene matches: 9. Germline values: CDR1 EGSTGY, CDR2 YDSYTSSV. This CDR3 has 13 amino acids. Overall study findings and caveats: Highly polyclonal TRG and TRD repertoires with Gaussian CDR3 length distributions appeared in thymus.

Extracted RNA was reverse transcribed into cDNA. The CDR3 regions were amplified by multiplex PCR from V-gene primers to a constant-region primer. TCRdb made new clone calls on the multiplex PCR reads using CATT. This sample has some 11,000 gamma-chain clones, with more than 35% found just once. Concerning this clone: Its target is not known.

The receptor was isolated from a boy in the first two years of life who had congenital heart surgery. V usage is TRGV4 and J usage is TRGJ1 or TRGJ2. No J segment appears in TCRdb, so it was assigned here by matching the sequence to germline. The sequenced material came from Vdelta1+ gamma-delta thymocytes from the thymus. Subset meaning: FACS-sorted CD3+ TCRalphabeta- TCRVdelta1+ TCRVdelta2- thymocytes. The CDR3 sequence: CATWDGGTYKKLF. CDR3 DNA sequence: TGTGCCACCTGGGACGGGGGGACTTATAAGAAACTCTTT.